These T cell receptor beta chains were read from a single sample in a study of blood T cell repertoires in COVID-19. The assay was immunoSEQ multiplex PCR, and TCRdb's table has in-frame clones only and misses some. The table lists about 80,000 clones, around 83% of them singletons, with 27% in the top ten. Sequenced input: peripheral blood. These receptors originate from a human donor in a cohort sampled during active COVID-19. Each CDR3 is given with its conserved first and last residue. The order of the fields is clone size, J gene, V gene, D gene, CDR3 DNA, CDR3 protein. A D gene is named only where the DNA matches it firmly. Clone size is not always given. Where it is, it says once, few, many or a class for expanded clones.

>once|TRBJ2-7|TRBV2|TRBD2
TGTGCCAGTTCCGGCACGGGGGGGCCGAGGGAGCAGTACTTC
CASSGTGGPREQYF
>NA|TRBJ2-7|TRBV5-4|TRBD1
TGTGCCAGCAGCTCGCCCCCAACAGGGGTATACGAGCAGTACTTC
CASSSPPTGVYEQYF
>NA|TRBJ1-2|TRBV4-1|NA
TGCGCCAGCAGCCCCCCTGAAGGGGGAGCCCTGGGAAGGTATGGCTACACCTTC
CASSPPEGGALGRYGYTF
>NA|TRBJ1-1|TRBV2|NA
TGTGCCAGCGCCCCCTCGAGGAACACTGAAGCTTTCTTT
CASAPSRNTEAFF
>NA|TRBJ2-5|TRBV18|TRBD1
TGTGCCAGCTCACCACGGGACAGTCCCTTAGAGACCCAGTACTTC
CASSPRDSPLETQYF
>NA|TRBJ2-2|TRBV11-2|TRBD2
TGTGCCAGCAGCTTACTGCGCGGGGGGAACACCGGGGAGCTGTTTTTT
CASSLLRGGNTGELFF
>NA|TRBJ2-3|TRBV12-3/TRBV12-4|NA
TGTGCCAGCAGTCCGGAGGGTGCAGATACGCAGTATTTT
CASSPEGADTQYF
>NA|TRBJ1-1|TRBV18|NA
TGTGCCAGCTCACCCCTGGGCAGGTCGATGAACACTGAAGCTTTCTTT
CASSPLGRSMNTEAFF
>NA|TRBJ1-2|TRBV7-8|NA
TGTGCCAGCAGCTTCATTTCTAACTATGGCTACACCTTC
CASSFISNYGYTF
>NA|TRBJ2-5|TRBV25-1|TRBD2
TGTGCCAGCAGCCGGACTAGCGGGGGGCTCCAAGAGACCCAGTACTTC
CASSRTSGGLQETQYF
>NA|TRBJ2-3|TRBV3-1/TRBV3-2|TRBD2
TGTGCCAGCAGCCAAGATGGTGGCGGGGGGAGCACAGATACGCAGTATTTT
CASSQDGGGGSTDTQYF
>NA|TRBJ1-2|TRBV5-1|TRBD1
TGCGCCAGCAGCCCCGGACAGGGGGCAGATGGCTACACCTTC
CASSPGQGADGYTF
>NA|TRBJ2-6|TRBV7-2|TRBD1
TGTGCCAGCAGCTTAAACGGACAGGGAAACGTCCTGACTTTC
CASSLNGQGNVLTF
>NA|TRBJ2-7|TRBV5-1|NA
TGCGCCAGCAGCTTAATGGGTACAGTCTACGAGCAGTACTTC
CASSLMGTVYEQYF
>NA|TRBJ2-3|TRBV2|NA
TGTGCCAGGCTACAGGGAAAAACAGATACGCAGTATTTT
CARLQGKTDTQYF
>NA|TRBJ1-2|TRBV2|TRBD1
TGTGCCAGCACCGGACAGGGGTTGGGCTACACCTTC
CASTGQGLGYTF
>NA|TRBJ1-5|TRBV7-2|NA
TGTGCCAGCAGCCCAGGGAGGGGCAATCAGCCCCAGCATTTT
CASSPGRGNQPQHF